What follows are 4 T cell receptor beta chains derived from one specimen sequenced in a study of CD8+ T cells in alopecia areata. Treatment indicated: oral pan-JAK inhibitor, 5-10 mg twice daily. Once RNA had been extracted, it was reverse transcribed into cDNA to act as the sequencing template. Some clones are missing from TCRdb's copy, which holds only in-frame ones; the method was immunoSEQ multiplex PCR. The sample lists more than 200,000 clones, less than 50% occurring once. Sequencing used CD4+ T cells sorted from blood, obtained around week 36, from a patient treated with tofacitinib. The receptors here all came from a human donor with alopecia areata.

The V call is TRBV20-1, the J call TRBJ2-5; a possible D gene is TRBD2 (6 bases). CDR3 length: 11 residues. Germline V lookup: CDR1 DFQATT, CDR2 SNEGSKA (reference sequence). V was clipped by 1 base and J by 7 bases, with 7 bases between them. The CDR3, as DNA: TGCAGTGCTAGAGCCGGGGGGACCCAGTACTTC. Translation gives CSARAGGTQYF.

This chain connects TRBV29-1 to TRBJ2-3; 7 bases fit TRBD2. The V segment lost 3 bases and the J segment 2 bases; nucleotides outside the gene matches: 5. The CDR3 spans 14 residues. The germline CDR1 and CDR2 sequences are SQVTM and ANQGSEA. The chain's CDR3 is CSVDNAGATDTQYF. The CDR3 DNA sequence: TGCAGCGTTGACAATGCGGGAGCCACAGATACGCAGTATTTT.

As for this clone: At one end the junction does not follow the germline gene, possibly because of a read error. V gene TRBV9 combines with J gene TRBJ2-7, with 9 positions matching TRBD1. CDR1 SGDLS and CDR2 YYNGEE come from the germline V gene. CDR3 length: 11 amino acids. CDR3 coding DNA: TGCTCCCGGGACAGGGACTACGAGCAGTACTTC. Translation gives CSRDRDYEQYF.

This clone appeared a single time. V is TRBV9 and J is TRBJ1-2; weak D call: TRBD1 (5 bases). The length of the CDR3 is 13 residues. With 4 bases removed from V and 8 bases from J, the gap between germline ends came to 15 bases. Germline V lookup: CDR1 SGDLS, CDR2 YYNGEE. The CDR3 spells CASSPATGVGYTF. In nucleotides, the CDR3 is TGTGCCAGCAGCCCCGCTACAGGCGTCGGCTACACCTTC.